The clone carrying this TCR beta chain occurred a few times. The antigen is not known. The data were taken from a study of beta chain features in type 1 diabetes. CD4+ naive, central memory, regulatory and stem cell-like memory subsets were isolated by sorting on CD45RO/CCR7/CD25/CD127/CD95/CD27. Purities in excess of 95% were seen in all sorted populations. Findings and limits, study-wide: Within each of all four CD4+ subsets, Type 1 diabetes patients had TCRB CDR3s that were moderately but significantly shorter.

Every bit of the isolated RNA underwent reverse transcription, so sequencing read expressed TCRB transcripts. Naive, central memory and regulatory T cell samples averaged about 3.57 million reads. Using immunoSEQ multiplex PCR, the repertoire was profiled, and TCRdb retains in-frame clones only, with some absent. The sample records 150,000 to 200,000 clones, approximately 7.9% being singletons. The source material was central memory CD4+ T cells from blood. This clonotype was sampled from a man younger than 30 with type 1 diabetes.

The CDR3, as DNA: TGTGCCAGCAGTTTGAGCCACCCGTACAATGAGCAGTTCTTC. Protein product: CASSLSHPYNEQFF. The chain is built from TRBV28 and TRBJ2-1; D not resolved. Germline CDR1 is MDHEN and CDR2 is SYDVKM. Trimming removed 3 bases at V and 4 bases at J, with 10 bases between. This CDR3 contains 14 residues.